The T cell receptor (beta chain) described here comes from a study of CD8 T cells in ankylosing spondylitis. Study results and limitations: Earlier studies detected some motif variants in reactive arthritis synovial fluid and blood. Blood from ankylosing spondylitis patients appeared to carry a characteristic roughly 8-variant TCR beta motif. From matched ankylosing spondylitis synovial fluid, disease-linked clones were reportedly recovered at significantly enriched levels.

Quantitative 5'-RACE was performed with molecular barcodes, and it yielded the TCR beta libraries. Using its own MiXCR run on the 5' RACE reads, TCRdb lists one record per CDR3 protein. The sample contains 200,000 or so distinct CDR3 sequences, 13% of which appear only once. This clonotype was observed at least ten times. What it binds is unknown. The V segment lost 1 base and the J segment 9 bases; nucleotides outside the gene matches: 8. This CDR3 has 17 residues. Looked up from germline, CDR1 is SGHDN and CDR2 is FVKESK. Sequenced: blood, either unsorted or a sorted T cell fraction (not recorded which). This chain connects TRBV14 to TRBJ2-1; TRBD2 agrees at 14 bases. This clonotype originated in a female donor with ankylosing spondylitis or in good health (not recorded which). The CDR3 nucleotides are TGTGCCAGCAGCCAAGGTGTCGGACTAGCGGGAGGAGGTGAGCAGTTCTTC. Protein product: CASSQGVGLAGGGEQFF.